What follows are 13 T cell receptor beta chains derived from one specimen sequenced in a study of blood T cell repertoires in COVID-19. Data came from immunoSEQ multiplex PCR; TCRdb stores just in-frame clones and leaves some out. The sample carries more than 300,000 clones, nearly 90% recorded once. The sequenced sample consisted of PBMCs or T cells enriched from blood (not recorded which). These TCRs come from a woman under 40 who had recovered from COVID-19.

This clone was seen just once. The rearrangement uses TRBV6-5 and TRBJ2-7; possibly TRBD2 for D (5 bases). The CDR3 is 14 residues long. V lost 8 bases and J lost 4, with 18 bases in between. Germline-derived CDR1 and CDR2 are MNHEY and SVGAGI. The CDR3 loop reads CASSSDYPPYEQYF. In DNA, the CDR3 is TGTGCCAGCTCTTCTGACTATCCGCCATACGAGCAGTACTTC.

CDR3 DNA sequence: TGTGCCAGCAGCCCCTCGGGGGGAAGCTACGAGCAGTACTTC. Translation: CASSPSGGSYEQYF. V and J are TRBV6-5 and TRBJ2-7; 7 nucleotides align to TRBD2. V lost 6 bases and J lost 3; bases outside the gene matches: 8. This CDR3 comprises 14 residues. In germline, CDR1 is MNHEY, CDR2 SVGAGI.

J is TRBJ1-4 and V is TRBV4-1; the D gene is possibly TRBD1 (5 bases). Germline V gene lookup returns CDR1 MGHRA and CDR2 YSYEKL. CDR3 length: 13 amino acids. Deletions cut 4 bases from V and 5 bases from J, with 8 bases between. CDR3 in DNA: TGCGCCAGCAGCCCCCGGGGGAATGAAAAACTGTTTTTT. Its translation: CASSPRGNEKLFF.

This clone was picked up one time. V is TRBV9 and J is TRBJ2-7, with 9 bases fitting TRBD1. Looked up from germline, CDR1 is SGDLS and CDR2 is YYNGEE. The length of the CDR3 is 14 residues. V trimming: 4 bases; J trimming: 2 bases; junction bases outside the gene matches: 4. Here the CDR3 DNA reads TGTGCCAGCAGCCCTAGGGACAGGGCCTACGAGCAGTACTTC. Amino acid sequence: CASSPRDRAYEQYF.

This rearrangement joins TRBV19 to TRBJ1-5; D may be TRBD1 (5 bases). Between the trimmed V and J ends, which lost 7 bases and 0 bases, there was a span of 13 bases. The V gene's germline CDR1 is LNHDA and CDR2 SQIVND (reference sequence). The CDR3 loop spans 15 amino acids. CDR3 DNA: TGTGCCAGTAAGAGTGGGGCATATAGCAATCAGCCCCAGCATTTT. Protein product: CASKSGAYSNQPQHF.

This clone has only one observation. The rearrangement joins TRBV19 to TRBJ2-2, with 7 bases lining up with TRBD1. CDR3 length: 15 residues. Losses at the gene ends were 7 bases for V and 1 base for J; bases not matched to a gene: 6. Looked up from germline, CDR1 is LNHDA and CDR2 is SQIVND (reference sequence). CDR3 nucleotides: TGTGCCAGTAACCCCCGGGACAGGAACACCGGGGAGCTGTTTTTT. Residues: CASNPRDRNTGELFF.

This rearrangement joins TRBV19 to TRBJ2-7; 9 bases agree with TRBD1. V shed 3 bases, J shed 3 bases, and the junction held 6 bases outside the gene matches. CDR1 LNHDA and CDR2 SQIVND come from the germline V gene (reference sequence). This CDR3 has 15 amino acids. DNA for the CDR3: TGTGCCAGTAGTATCGGGGGACAGGGAGGCTACGAGCAGTACTTC. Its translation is CASSIGGQGGYEQYF.

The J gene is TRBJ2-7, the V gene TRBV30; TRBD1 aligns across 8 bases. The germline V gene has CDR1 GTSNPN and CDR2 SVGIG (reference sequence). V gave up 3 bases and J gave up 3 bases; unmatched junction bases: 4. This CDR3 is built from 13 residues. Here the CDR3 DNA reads TGTGCCTGGAGGGTTACAGGGGGCTACGAGCAGTACTTC. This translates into CAWRVTGGYEQYF.

The CDR3 DNA follows: TGTGCTAGTGGTCCGGGACAGGGGGCCTACTATGGCTACACCTTC. Its protein product is CASGPGQGAYYGYTF. The gene calls are TRBV12-5 and TRBJ1-2; TRBD1 matches at 12 bases. CDR1 and CDR2 (germline): LGHNT, FRNRAP. J gave up 3 bases and V 5 bases, and 4 bases lay outside the gene matches. CDR3 length: 15 residues.

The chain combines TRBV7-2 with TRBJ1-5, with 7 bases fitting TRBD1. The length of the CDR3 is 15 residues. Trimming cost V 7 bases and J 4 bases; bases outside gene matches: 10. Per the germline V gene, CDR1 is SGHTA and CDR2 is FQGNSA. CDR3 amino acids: CASTLGRGQNQPQHF. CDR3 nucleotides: TGTGCCAGCACCCTCGGGAGGGGGCAAAATCAGCCCCAGCATTTT.

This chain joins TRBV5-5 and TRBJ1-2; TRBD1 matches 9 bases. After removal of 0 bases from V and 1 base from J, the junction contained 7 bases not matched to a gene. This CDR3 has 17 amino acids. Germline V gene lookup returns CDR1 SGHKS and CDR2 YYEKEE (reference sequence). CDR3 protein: CASSLVPGQGFNYGYTF. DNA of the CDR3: TGTGCCAGCAGCTTGGTACCGGGACAGGGATTTAACTATGGCTACACCTTC.

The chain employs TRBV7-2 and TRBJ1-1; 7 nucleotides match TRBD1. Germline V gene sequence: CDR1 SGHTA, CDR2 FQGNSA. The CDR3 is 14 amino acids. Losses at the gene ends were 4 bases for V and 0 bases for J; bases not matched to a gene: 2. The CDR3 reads CASSSTGMNTEAFF. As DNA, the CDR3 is TGTGCCAGCAGCTCGACAGGGATGAACACTGAAGCTTTCTTT.

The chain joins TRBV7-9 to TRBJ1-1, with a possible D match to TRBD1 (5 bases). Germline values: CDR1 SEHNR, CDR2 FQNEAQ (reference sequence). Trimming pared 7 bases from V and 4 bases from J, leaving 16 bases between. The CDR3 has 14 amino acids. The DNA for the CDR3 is TGTGCCAGCATCCCGTGGGAGGGGTTCACTGAAGCTTTCTTT. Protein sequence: CASIPWEGFTEAFF.